Listed below are T cell receptor beta chains from one sample, sequenced in a study of human T cells and chemical hapten exposure. TCRdb independently ran MiXCR on the RACE reads; one entry per CDR3 protein. The sample records about 360,000 distinct CDR3 sequences, approximately 6.3% being singletons. The input for sequencing was whole blood, taken in connection with sensitization to the hapten diphenylcyclopropenone (DPC). The source is a woman under 30 with alopecia areata. Some clones in this sample may be carry-over from other donors' samples. Each CDR3 is given with its conserved first and last residue. Each record gives: clone size, J gene, V gene, D gene, CDR3 DNA, CDR3 protein. D genes are given only for firm matches. Clone size is given for some rows only: seen once, a few or many times, or a class if the clone is expanded.

>few|TRBJ2-5|TRBV7-2|-
TGTGCCAGCAGCTCATCCGTCTTGGCCCAGTACTTC
CASSSSVLAQYF
>few|TRBJ1-2|TRBV10-3|-
TGTGCCATCAGTCCGGGACACACTAACTATGGCTACACCTTC
CAISPGHTNYGYTF
>-|TRBJ1-1|TRBV29-1|-
TGCAGCGGCTACAGGGTTGGCACTGAAGCTTTCTTT
CSGYRVGTEAFF
>many|TRBJ2-1|TRBV6-5|TRBD2
TGTGCCAGCAGACCGACTAGCGGGGGGGCCAATGAGCAGTTCTTC
CASRPTSGGANEQFF
>many|TRBJ2-3|TRBV7-8|TRBD1
TGTGCCAGCAGCACCCGACAGGGCTGGACAGATACGCAGTATTTT
CASSTRQGWTDTQYF
>many|TRBJ2-3|TRBV20-1|TRBD2
TGCAGTGCCATGCCGGGACTAGCGGGCACAGATACGCAGTATTTT
CSAMPGLAGTDTQYF
>many|TRBJ2-4|TRBV2|-
TGTGCCAGCAATCTTCTAACCAAAAACATTCAGTACTTC
CASNLLTKNIQYF
>-|TRBJ1-1|TRBV20-1|-
TGCAGTGCTAGTAGGACGAACACTGAAGCTTTCTTT
CSASRTNTEAFF
>many|TRBJ2-3|TRBV5-1|TRBD2
TGCGCCAGCAGCTTGCGGGTAGCGGGGGGAAGCACAGATACGCAGTATTTT
CASSLRVAGGSTDTQYF
>many|TRBJ2-3|TRBV12-3/TRBV12-4|-
TGTGCCAGCAGTGACCGGGGATCCCCCACAGATACGCAGTATTTT
CASSDRGSPTDTQYF
>many|TRBJ1-2|TRBV12-3/TRBV12-4|-
TGTGCCAGCAGTTTTGGGACCGGCGGAGGCTACACCTTC
CASSFGTGGGYTF
>few|TRBJ1-1|TRBV10-3|-
TGTGCCACCGGACAGTTGAACACTGAAGCTTTCTTT
CATGQLNTEAFF
>few|TRBJ2-7|TRBV6-6|TRBD2
TGTGCCAGCAGTCGACAGCGGGACTACTTC
CASSRQRDYF
>few|TRBJ2-7|TRBV27|TRBD1
TGTGCCAGCAGCGCTGACAGGGGGTCCTCCTACGAGCAGTACTTC
CASSADRGSSYEQYF
>-|TRBJ1-2|TRBV12-3/TRBV12-4|TRBD1
TGTGCCAGCAGGGGCGGACAGGGGCGAGACGGCTACACCTTC
CASRGGQGRDGYTF
>many|TRBJ1-3|TRBV4-1|-
TGCGCCAGCAGCCAATTGACAGGCTCTGGAAACACCATATATTTT
CASSQLTGSGNTIYF
>-|TRBJ2-7|TRBV4-3|TRBD1
TGCGCCAGCAGCCAAGACATGGGACAGGGGCACCCGTACTTC
CASSQDMGQGHPYF
>-|TRBJ2-1|TRBV6-6|-
TGTGCCAGCAGTTACTCCAGCGAGCAGTTCTTC
CASSYSSEQFF
>-|TRBJ2-7|TRBV5-1|-
TGCGCCAGCAGCTTGGTGGTAACAGTGGTCAACGAGCAGTACTTC
CASSLVVTVVNEQYF
>many|TRBJ2-1|TRBV4-3|-
TGCGCCAGCAGCCAAGAACTGGGGGGGGGCGATGAGCAGTTCTTC
CASSQELGGGDEQFF
>-|TRBJ2-3|TRBV28|TRBD2
TGTGCCAGCAGTCACCGGCCTAGCGGGGATACGCAGTATTTT
CASSHRPSGDTQYF
>many|TRBJ2-1|TRBV20-1|TRBD2
TGCAGTGCTAGTTTACTAGCGGGGCATGAGCAGTTCTTC
CSASLLAGHEQFF
>-|TRBJ2-1|TRBV28|TRBD2
TGTGCCAGCAGTTTTGGCGGGGGAGGAGATGAGCAGTTCTTC
CASSFGGGGDEQFF
>-|TRBJ1-5|TRBV6-2/TRBV6-3|-
TGTGCCAGCAGTTACGCGGGTCGAGGGCAGCCCCAGCATTTT
CASSYAGRGQPQHF
>many|TRBJ2-3|TRBV7-2|TRBD1
TGTGCCAGCAGCCCAAGGACAGGTTTCCGCACAGATACGCAGTATTTT
CASSPRTGFRTDTQYF
>few|TRBJ1-3|TRBV6-5|-
TGTGCCAGCAGATACAGAACGAGCTCTGGAAACACCATATATTTT
CASRYRTSSGNTIYF
>-|TRBJ1-2|TRBV6-5|-
TGTGCCAGCAGTCGAGGGACCGCTGCGGATAGCTATGGCTACACCTTC
CASSRGTAADSYGYTF
>few|TRBJ2-1|TRBV4-2|TRBD2
TGTGCCAGCAGCCAAGATTCGAGCGGGGCCTACAATGAGCAGTTCTTC
CASSQDSSGAYNEQFF
>many|TRBJ2-6|TRBV6-5|TRBD1
TGTGCCAGCAGTTACTCCTGGACAGGGGGCTCTGGGGCCAACGTCCTGACTTTC
CASSYSWTGGSGANVLTF
>-|TRBJ2-7|TRBV4-1|-
TGCGCCAGCAGCCTAAAGCGGTTTGGGGACTTGAACGAGCAGTACTTC
CASSLKRFGDLNEQYF
>-|TRBJ2-7|TRBV4-3|-
TGCGCCAGCAGCCAAGAGATCCGGTCCGGGGCGTCCTACGAGCAGTACTTC
CASSQEIRSGASYEQYF
>few|TRBJ2-3|TRBV12-3/TRBV12-4|-
TGTGCCAGCACCCCCTATGGCCTAGGCGGAGATACGCAGTATTTT
CASTPYGLGGDTQYF
>few|TRBJ1-2|TRBV14|TRBD1
TGTGCCAGCGGAGGACAGGGTTTCGATGGCTACACCTTC
CASGGQGFDGYTF
>few|TRBJ2-6|TRBV5-1|TRBD1
TGCGCCAGCAGCTTACAGGGGATTACCTCTGGGGCCAACGTCCTGACTTTC
CASSLQGITSGANVLTF
>-|TRBJ2-2|TRBV2|TRBD2
TGTGCCAGCTGCCTAGCGGGGGGGCCGGTCACCGGGGAGCTGTTTTTT
CASCLAGGPVTGELFF
>-|TRBJ1-6|TRBV6-1|-
TGTGCCAGCAGTGAATATTGGAATAATTCACCCCTCCACTTT
CASSEYWNNSPLHF
>few|TRBJ2-1|TRBV6-2/TRBV6-3|TRBD2
TGTGCCAGCAGTTACGTTGCTAGCGGGGGGGAGGTATACAATGAGCAGTTCTTC
CASSYVASGGEVYNEQFF
>many|TRBJ2-1|TRBV12-3/TRBV12-4|TRBD1
TGTGCCAGCTGTTGGGGACAGGGGGCTAACTACAATGAGCAGTTCTTC
CASCWGQGANYNEQFF
>few|TRBJ2-2|TRBV4-2|TRBD2
TGTGCCAGCAGGCGTGGCGGGGGGGAGAACACCGGGGAGCTGTTTTTT
CASRRGGGENTGELFF
>many|TRBJ2-5|TRBV3-1|-
TGTGCCAGCAGCCAAGATGGCTGGCGGGAGACCCAGTACTTC
CASSQDGWRETQYF
>-|TRBJ2-3|TRBV13|-
TGTGCCAGCAGGGATCAGGAGGCCCATTCGACAGATACGCAGTATTTT
CASRDQEAHSTDTQYF
>many|TRBJ1-5|TRBV3-1|-
TGTGCCAGCAGCCCAAGCGGAGTTGCCAATCAGCCCCAGCATTTT
CASSPSGVANQPQHF
>many|TRBJ2-3|TRBV7-9|-
TGTGCCAGCAGCTACATTAACACAGATACGCAGTATTTT
CASSYINTDTQYF
>-|TRBJ2-7|TRBV27|-
TGTGCCAGCAGTTTGCGAACAGGGTCCTACGAGCAGTACTTC
CASSLRTGSYEQYF
>-|TRBJ1-2|TRBV11-2|-
TGTGCCAGCAGTCGAGGGTTTGGCGGGGATGGGGACTATGGCTACACCTTC
CASSRGFGGDGDYGYTF
>-|TRBJ2-2|TRBV5-1|-
TGCGCCAGCAGCTTGAAGAACACCGGGGAGCTGTTTTTT
CASSLKNTGELFF
>many|TRBJ1-2|TRBV6-2/TRBV6-3|-
TGTGCCAGCAGTTTTAGTATCATCCGCTACACCTTC
CASSFSIIRYTF
>few|TRBJ2-7|TRBV20-1|-
TGCAGTGCCCCCCCTGTTGGTTACGAGCAGTACTTC
CSAPPVGYEQYF
>-|TRBJ2-1|TRBV7-2|TRBD2
TGTGCCAGCAGCTTAAGCGCCCTCAGAGCGGAGCGGGGCGGGGGTTACAATGAGCAGTTCTTC
CASSLSALRAERGGGYNEQFF
>few|TRBJ2-2|TRBV9|TRBD2
TGTGCCAGCAGCGTAGCGGGGGGTTTCAAAGCGAACACCGGGGAGCTGTTTTTT
CASSVAGGFKANTGELFF
>-|TRBJ2-1|TRBV10-3|-
TGTGCCAATGGGGGGCTAAACAATGAGCAGTTCTTC
CANGGLNNEQFF
>many|TRBJ2-5|TRBV12-3/TRBV12-4|-
TGTGCCAGCAGTTCAGGGCTGGAGACCCAGTACTTC
CASSSGLETQYF
>many|TRBJ2-3|TRBV5-1|-
TGCGCCAGCAGCCCCAGACAGGGCACAGATACGCAGTATTTT
CASSPRQGTDTQYF
>many|TRBJ2-3|TRBV5-1|TRBD1
TGCGCCAGCAGTCCGTTACAGGGGAACACAGATACGCAGTATTTT
CASSPLQGNTDTQYF
>many|TRBJ2-3|TRBV7-9|TRBD2
TGTGCCAGCAGCTTAAGTCTAGCGGGGGGATCCACAGATACGCAGTATTTT
CASSLSLAGGSTDTQYF
>few|TRBJ2-3|TRBV4-2|-
TGTGCCAGCAGCCAATCAGAGATGCAGTATTTT
CASSQSEMQYF
>many|TRBJ2-2|TRBV12-3/TRBV12-4|-
TGTGCCAGCAGTTTAAGGGACACCGGGGAGCTGTTTTTT
CASSLRDTGELFF